Included here is one TCR beta chain sequence, with context. Its antigen is not known. Deletions cut 7 bases from V and 7 bases from J, with 20 bases between. The CDR3 is 15 residues long. Germline-derived CDR1 and CDR2 are LGHNT and FRNRAP. 13 Jbeta primers and 60 Vbeta primers were used for the PCR. TCRdb keeps only in-frame clones here, not all; method: immunoSEQ multiplex PCR. The sample shows 100,000 to 150,000 clones, about 71% of them seen only once. This specimen comes from a study of cytomegalovirus exposure and HLA in healthy donors. Study observations and caveats: Across donors, sequencing depth was assumed by presence/absence analyses to be roughly uniform. Productive rates of about 87% or about 30% were seen for most TCR beta V segments in an earlier analysis.

The V gene is TRBV12-5, the J gene TRBJ2-1, with D possibly being TRBD2 (6 bases). Sequences were obtained from PBMCs. The source of this sequence is a woman between 50 and 59 years old in good health and CMV-seronegative. CDR3 protein: CASALGLSEGNEQFF. The CDR3 DNA sequence: TGTGCTAGTGCCTTAGGACTATCCGAAGGGAATGAGCAGTTCTTC.